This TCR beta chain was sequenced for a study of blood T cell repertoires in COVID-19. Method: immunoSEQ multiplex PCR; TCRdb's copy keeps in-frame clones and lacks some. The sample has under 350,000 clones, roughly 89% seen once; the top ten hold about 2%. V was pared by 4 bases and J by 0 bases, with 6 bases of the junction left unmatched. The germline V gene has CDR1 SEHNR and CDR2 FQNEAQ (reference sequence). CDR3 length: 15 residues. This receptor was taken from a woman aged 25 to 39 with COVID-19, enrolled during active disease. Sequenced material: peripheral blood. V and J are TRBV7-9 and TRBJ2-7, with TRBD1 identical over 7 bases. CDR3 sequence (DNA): TGTGCCAGCAGCTGGTCCGGGACAGCCTCCTACGAGCAGTACTTC. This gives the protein CASSWSGTASYEQYF.